This TCR beta chain was obtained from a study of post-analysis software for immune sequencing data. Study-wide context: Both relapsing-remitting and secondary progressive multiple sclerosis featured among the disease courses, as did progressive-relapsing multiple sclerosis.

Study-level findings and limits: Controls had significantly higher normalized Chao1 diversity than multiple sclerosis patients. Patients showed TRBV5-6, TRBV5-1 and TRBV20-1 among several TRBV segments more frequent than in controls. The F measure placed samples prepared in the same batch into strongly shared clusters.

There are a few counts of this clonotype. Its target is unknown. The CDR3 has 11 residues. Per the germline V gene, CDR1 is MDHEN and CDR2 is SYDVKM. V lost 6 bases and J lost 7, with 9 bases in between. TCR beta libraries were prepared from cDNA with unique molecular identifiers. MiXCR was run by TCRdb on the PCR reads, yielding one entry per CDR3 protein. The sample has roughly 540,000 distinct CDR3 sequences; under 40% are singletons. V and J are TRBV28 and TRBJ1-2; D is undetermined. The sequencing input was blood. The sequence was obtained from a girl aged 2-17 years with multiple sclerosis. The chain's CDR3 is CASRSIGGYTF. The CDR3 region has the DNA TGTGCCAGCAGATCCATCGGTGGCTACACCTTC.